This section outlines one TCR beta chain sequence together with its context. The germline V gene encodes CDR1 MNHEY and CDR2 SMNVEV (reference sequence). The ends lost 2 bases at V and 6 bases at J; junction bases unmatched: 3. There are 14 residues in the CDR3. The sample belongs to a study of blood T cell repertoires in COVID-19. Study details: Researchers got acute and convalescent COVID-19 samples from the United States, Italy and Spain. In each case, the material was cDNA or gDNA derived from T cells, B-cell-depleted T cells, or PBMCs.

Cohort assignment relied on participant-reported clinical history. Authors' methods: Counts of nucleated cells, estimated from reference gene primer amplification, were obtained. The protocol was immunoSEQ multiplex PCR, while the TCRdb copy is restricted to in-frame clones and leaves out a portion. D and trimming come from the DNA, and the V and J calls and clone size come from that table. The table includes 150,000 to 200,000 clones, approximately 83% detected once. The rearrangement joins TRBV27 to TRBJ2-7, with 11 bases lining up with TRBD1. The clonotype was recovered from a woman aged 55-75 years who had recovered from COVID-19. The sample was PBMCs or T cells enriched from blood (not recorded which). CDR3 DNA: TGTGCCAGCAGTTTAGGGGGACAGGGGGGCGAGCAGTACTTC. Its protein is CASSLGGQGGEQYF.